This paragraph covers one TCR beta chain sequence. What it binds is not known. This CDR3 has 13 residues. Trimming removed 6 bases from V and 5 bases from J, with 14 bases in between. Germline CDR1 reads SEHNR; CDR2 reads FQNEAQ (reference sequence). This specimen comes from a study of Graves' ophthalmopathy and Graves' hyperthyroidism. The authors enrolled newly diagnosed hyperthyroidism patients aged 18 to 65 with under 2 months' duration. Lactation, pregnancy, uncontrolled infections and other autoimmune diseases were all grounds for excluding patients. Orbital computed tomography, together with clinical symptoms, serum thyroxine, TRAb and thyroid ultrasound, was used for diagnosis. General study findings and limits: Blood contained most expanded thyroid clonotypes exceeding 0.001 frequency.

Investigators amplified TCR beta CDR3 regions from RNA transcripts. Investigators did first-round RT-PCR with HTBI primers, then second-round multiplex PCR. TCRdb reanalysed the multiplex PCR reads using MiXCR and keeps one entry per CDR3 protein. The sample includes 560,000 or so distinct CDR3 sequences, about 40% seen only once; the top ten take 3.5% to 4.5%. The clonotype was recovered from an adult man with Graves' hyperthyroidism. V is TRBV7-9 and J is TRBJ2-7, with D perhaps given as TRBD1 or TRBD2 (5 bases each). Sequencing input: peripheral blood or thyroid tissue (not recorded which). CDR3 region: CASRLDTGHEQYF. CDR3 coding DNA: TGTGCCAGCAGACTCGACACGGGGCACGAGCAGTACTTC.